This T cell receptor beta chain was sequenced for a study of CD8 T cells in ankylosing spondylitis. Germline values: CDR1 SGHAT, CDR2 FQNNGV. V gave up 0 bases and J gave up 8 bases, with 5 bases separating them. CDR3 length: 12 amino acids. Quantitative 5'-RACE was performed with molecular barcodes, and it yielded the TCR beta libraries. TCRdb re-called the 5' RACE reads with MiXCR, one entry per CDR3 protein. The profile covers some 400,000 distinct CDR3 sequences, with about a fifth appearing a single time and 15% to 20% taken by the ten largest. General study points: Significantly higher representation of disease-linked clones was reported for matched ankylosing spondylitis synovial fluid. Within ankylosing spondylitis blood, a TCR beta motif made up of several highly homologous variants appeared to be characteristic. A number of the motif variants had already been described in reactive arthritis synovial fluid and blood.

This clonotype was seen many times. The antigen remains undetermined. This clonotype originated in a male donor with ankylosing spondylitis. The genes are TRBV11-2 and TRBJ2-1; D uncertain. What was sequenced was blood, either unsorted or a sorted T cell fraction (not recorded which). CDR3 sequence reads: CASSLDSDEQFF. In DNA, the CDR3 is TGTGCCAGCAGCTTAGACTCGGATGAGCAGTTCTTC.